This TCR beta chain was documented in a study of blood T cells in healthy people across ages. CDR1 and CDR2 (germline): MGHDK, SYGVNS. This CDR3 comprises 12 residues. V shed 2 bases and J 7 bases; nucleotides not matched to a gene: 2. Healthy Caucasians from Russia aged roughly 6 to 90 served as donors. Each sample provided at least 6 micrograms of extracted total RNA. PCR was performed a second time for about 6 to 11 cycles using a sample-barcoded 5' primer and a J-beta primer mix. TCRdb ran MiXCR on the 5' RACE reads and lists one entry per CDR3 protein. The data hold roughly 680,000 distinct CDR3 sequences, with around a fifth observed a single time.

What was sequenced was blood. The TCR originated in a man between 65 and 85 years old in good health. J is TRBJ2-7 and V is TRBV25-1; 7 nucleotides match TRBD1. The CDR3 DNA is TGTGCCAGCAGTGAAGAGGGACAGGAGCAGTACTTC. It yields the protein CASSEEGQEQYF.